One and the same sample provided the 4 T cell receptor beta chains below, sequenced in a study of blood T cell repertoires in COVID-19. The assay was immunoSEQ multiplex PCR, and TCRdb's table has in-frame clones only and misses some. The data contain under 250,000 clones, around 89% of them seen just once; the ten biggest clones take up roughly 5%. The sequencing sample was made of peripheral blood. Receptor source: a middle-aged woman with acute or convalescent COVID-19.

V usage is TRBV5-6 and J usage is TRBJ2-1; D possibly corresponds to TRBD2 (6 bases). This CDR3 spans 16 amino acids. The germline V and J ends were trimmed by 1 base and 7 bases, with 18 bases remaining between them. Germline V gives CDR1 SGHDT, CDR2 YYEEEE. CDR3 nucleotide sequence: TGTGCCAGCAGCTTGATGGCGGGGTGGCCCCCGAATGAGCAGTTCTTC. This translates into CASSLMAGWPPNEQFF.

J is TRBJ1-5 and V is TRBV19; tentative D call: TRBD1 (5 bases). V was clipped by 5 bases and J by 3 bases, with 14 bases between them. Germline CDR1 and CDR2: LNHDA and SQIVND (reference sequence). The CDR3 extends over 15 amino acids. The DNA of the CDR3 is TGTGCCAGTAGTGCCAGCAGGGCGGCCAATCAGCCCCAGCATTTT. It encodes CASSASRAANQPQHF.

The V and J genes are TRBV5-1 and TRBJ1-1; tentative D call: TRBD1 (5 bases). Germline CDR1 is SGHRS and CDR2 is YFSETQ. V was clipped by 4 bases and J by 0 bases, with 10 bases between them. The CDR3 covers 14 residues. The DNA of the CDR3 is TGCGCCAGCAGCCATAGACAGATGAACACTGAAGCTTTCTTT. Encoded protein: CASSHRQMNTEAFF.

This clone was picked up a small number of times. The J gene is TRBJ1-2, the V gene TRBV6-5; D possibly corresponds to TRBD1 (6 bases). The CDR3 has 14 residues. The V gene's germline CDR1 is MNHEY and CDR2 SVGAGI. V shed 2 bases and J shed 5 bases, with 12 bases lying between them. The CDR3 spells CASSYAGERYGYTF. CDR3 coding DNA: TGTGCCAGCAGTTACGCAGGGGAGAGGTATGGCTACACCTTC.